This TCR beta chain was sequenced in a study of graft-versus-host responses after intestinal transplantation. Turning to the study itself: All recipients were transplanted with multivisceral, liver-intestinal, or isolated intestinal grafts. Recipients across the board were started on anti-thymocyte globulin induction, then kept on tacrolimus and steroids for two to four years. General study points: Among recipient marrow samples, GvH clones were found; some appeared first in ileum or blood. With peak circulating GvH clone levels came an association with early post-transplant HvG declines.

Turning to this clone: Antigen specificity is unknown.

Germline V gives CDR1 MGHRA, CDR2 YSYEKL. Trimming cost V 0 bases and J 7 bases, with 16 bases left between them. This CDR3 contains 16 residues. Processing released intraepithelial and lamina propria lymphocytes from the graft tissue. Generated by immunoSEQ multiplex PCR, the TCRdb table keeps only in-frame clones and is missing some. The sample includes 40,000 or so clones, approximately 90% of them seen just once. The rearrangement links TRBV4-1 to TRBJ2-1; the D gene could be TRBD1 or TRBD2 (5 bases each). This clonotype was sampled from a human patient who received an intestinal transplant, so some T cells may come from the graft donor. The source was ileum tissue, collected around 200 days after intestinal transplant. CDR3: CASSQERGRGVNEQFF. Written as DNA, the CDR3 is TGCGCCAGCAGCCAAGAAAGGGGTCGAGGGGTGAATGAGCAGTTCTTC.